One sample yielded the 26 T cell receptor beta chains listed below, sequenced in a study of PD-L1 blockade in urothelial cancer. Assay used: immunoSEQ multiplex PCR; TCRdb lists only in-frame clones, some missing. This table holds tens of thousands of clones, approximately 81% found once. This specimen was PBMCs, taken around atezolizumab (anti-PD-L1) treatment. The receptors were sampled from a man in his 70s with urothelial cancer.

This chain links TRBV9 with TRBJ2-2; weak D call: TRBD1 (5 bases). The V end lost 4 bases, the J end lost 2 bases, and 12 bases lay between the germline ends. The germline V gene has CDR1 SGDLS and CDR2 YYNGEE. The CDR3 spans 15 residues. The CDR3 here is CASSLDSYNTGELFF. The CDR3 DNA reads TGTGCCAGCAGCCTAGACAGCTATAACACCGGGGAGCTGTTTTTT.

This clone was seen a few times. The chain links TRBV7-2 to TRBJ1-1, with D possibly being TRBD1 (5 bases). The CDR3 is 15 residues long. CDR1 is SGHTA, CDR2 FQGNSA, per germline. Trimming shortened V by 1 base and J by 4 bases, and 13 bases separated the two germline ends. The CDR3 spells CASSLVSGGSTEAFF. DNA for the CDR3: TGTGCCAGCAGCTTAGTGAGCGGGGGGAGCACTGAAGCTTTCTTT.

This chain joins TRBV7-5 and TRBJ2-1; no DNA check was done on the table's D call, TRBD2. TRBV7-5 is reported as a pseudogene. The CDR3 is made up of 14 amino acids. CDR3: CAMPRAGGRNEQFF. In nucleotides, the CDR3 is TGTGCCATGCCCCGAGCGGGAGGCCGAAATGAGCAGTTCTTC.

This clone has just a few counts. The sample carries other DNA sequences with the same CDR3. The CDR3 DNA reads TGTGCCAGCAGTTTAGCCAGGGAGGACTATGGCTACACCTTC. Translation gives CASSLAREDYGYTF. The J gene is TRBJ1-2, the V gene TRBV28; D possibly corresponds to TRBD1 (5 bases). Trimming removed 2 bases at V and 3 bases at J, with 10 bases between. This CDR3 has 14 amino acids. Germline CDR1 and CDR2: MDHEN and SYDVKM.

This clone showed up just a few times. The chain carries TRBV6-1 and TRBJ2-1; 8 bases fit TRBD2. The J segment lost 0 bases and the V segment lost 2 bases, leaving 0 bases of the junction unmatched. Germline V gene sequence: CDR1 MNHNS, CDR2 SASEGT. The CDR3 has 15 residues. The CDR3 sequence is CASSETSGSYNEQFF. The CDR3, as DNA: TGTGCCAGCAGTGAAACTAGCGGCTCCTACAATGAGCAGTTCTTC.

This sequence joins TRBV9 and TRBJ1-2, with 8 bases identical to TRBD1. This CDR3 comprises 16 residues. The V gene's germline CDR1 is SGDLS and CDR2 YYNGEE. V was pared by 3 bases and J by 3 bases, with 10 bases of the junction left unmatched. In DNA, the CDR3 is TGTGCCAGCAGCGGTCTCCGACAGGGGCTTTACTATGGCTACACCTTC. Its protein is CASSGLRQGLYYGYTF. The complete variable domain, with remaining parts taken from reference TRBV9 and TRBJ1-2, reads DSGVTQTPKHLITATGQRVTLRCSPRSGDLSVYWYQQSLDQGLQFLIQYYNGEERAKGNILERFSAQQFPDLHSELNLSSLELGDSALYFCASSGLRQGLYYGYTFGSGTRLTVV.

This chain uses TRBV27 with TRBJ1-1; a possible D gene is TRBD1 (6 bases). CDR3 length: 14 amino acids. V lost 5 bases and J lost 3, with 13 bases in between. The germline V gene has CDR1 MNHEY and CDR2 SMNVEV (reference sequence). The CDR3, as DNA: TGTGCCAGCAGTAGGGGGTATGGGGACACTGAAGCTTTCTTT. Amino acids: CASSRGYGDTEAFF.

Here the CDR3 DNA reads TGTGCCAGCAGCTTGGAAGCTAGCGGGAGACCCCACGAGCAGTACTTC. This gives the protein CASSLEASGRPHEQYF. The chain recombines TRBV5-5 with TRBJ2-7; 10 bases align to TRBD2. The V segment lost 0 bases and the J segment 5 bases; nucleotides outside the gene matches: 8. The CDR3 covers 16 residues. Germline lookup yields CDR1 SGHKS and CDR2 YYEKEE (reference sequence).

This clone is a singleton in its sample. The CDR3 is CASSSGNIAGAYEQYF. For the CDR3, the DNA is TGCGCCAGCAGCTCTGGGAATATAGCGGGAGCCTACGAGCAGTACTTC. The chain joins TRBV5-1 to TRBJ2-7; 9 nucleotides align to TRBD2. V lost 3 bases to trimming and J lost 2 bases; unmatched junction nucleotides: 9. The germline V gene encodes CDR1 SGHRS and CDR2 YFSETQ. CDR3 length: 16 amino acids.

The sample holds one count of this clone. This chain joins TRBV10-2 and TRBJ2-7; 10 bases fit TRBD2. This CDR3 is built from 14 residues. Germline CDR1 WSHSY, CDR2 SAAADI. The V segment lost 6 bases and the J segment 5 bases; nucleotides outside the gene matches: 7. This CDR3 reads CASRDRTSGNEQYF. The CDR3 nucleotides read TGCGCCAGCAGAGACCGGACTAGCGGTAACGAGCAGTACTTC.

The rearrangement joins TRBV28 to TRBJ1-1; 9 nucleotides align to TRBD1. CDR3 length: 13 amino acids. Germline CDR1 and CDR2: MDHEN and SYDVKM. V was clipped by 6 bases and J by 4 bases; unmatched bases: 3. CDR3 DNA: TGTGCCAGCAGGACAGGGGGGGTCACTGAAGCTTTCTTT. The encoded protein is CASRTGGVTEAFF.

This clone was recorded only once. V usage is TRBV2 and J usage is TRBJ2-6; no reliable D call. The V gene lost 3 bases and the J gene lost 0 bases, with 6 bases spanning the gap. Germline loops: CDR1 SNHLY, CDR2 FYNNEI. The CDR3 has 15 residues. CDR3 sequence reads: CASSDWASGANVLTF. Here the CDR3 DNA reads TGTGCCAGCAGTGATTGGGCCTCTGGGGCCAACGTCCTGACTTTC.

In nucleotides, the CDR3 is TGTGCCAGCAGTTTATCCCAACGGGAGCCCTACGAGCAGTACTTC. It codes for CASSLSQREPYEQYF. The V gene is TRBV28, the J gene TRBJ2-7, with a tentative D call TRBD2 (6 bases). The CDR3 runs to 15 residues. With 1 base removed from V and 2 bases from J, the gap between germline ends came to 12 bases. The germline CDR1 and CDR2 sequences are MDHEN and SYDVKM.

The chain employs TRBV4-1 and TRBJ1-3; no clear D gene. V lost 0 bases and J lost 3, with 9 bases in between. Germline V CDR1 and CDR2: MGHRA, YSYEKL. CDR3 length: 15 residues. The CDR3 spells CASSQEGRGGNTIYF. CDR3 DNA sequence: TGCGCCAGCAGCCAAGAGGGGAGAGGTGGAAACACCATATATTTT.

This chain links TRBV28 with TRBJ2-4; D is uncertain. The CDR3 runs to 16 residues. Per germline, CDR1 MDHEN and CDR2 SYDVKM. V dropped 7 bases and J dropped 3 bases, with 19 bases sitting between them. The CDR3 DNA is TGTGCCAGCACCACAAGAATACAGACGGTCAAAAACATTCAGTACTTC. Translated, it gives CASTTRIQTVKNIQYF.

The rearrangement uses TRBV6-1 and TRBJ1-5; D unclear. The CDR3 spans 18 residues. Looked up from germline, CDR1 is MNHNS and CDR2 is SASEGT. Trimming pared 4 bases from V and 0 bases from J, leaving 19 bases between. The CDR3 DNA reads as TGTGCCAGCAGTGTGGGTCGAGGGCAGATTTATAGCAATCAGCCCCAGCATTTT. Protein sequence: CASSVGRGQIYSNQPQHF.

The CDR3 sequence: CASSAMTSGVGTDTQYF. In DNA, the CDR3 is TGTGCCAGCAGCGCAATGACTAGCGGGGTAGGCACAGATACGCAGTATTTT. The gene calls are TRBV9 and TRBJ2-3, with 11 bases fitting TRBD2. The CDR3 consists of 17 residues. The germline gives CDR1 SGDLS, CDR2 YYNGEE. V trimming: 3 bases; J trimming: 1 base; junction bases outside the gene matches: 7.

This clone showed up just a few times. The rearrangement links TRBV28 to TRBJ2-7; TRBD2 might be the D (6 bases). Looked up from germline, CDR1 is MDHEN and CDR2 is SYDVKM. Trimming pared 7 bases from V and 3 bases from J, leaving 19 bases between. The CDR3 contains 15 residues. The CDR3 loop reads CASNTPGLRIYEQYF. CDR3 DNA sequence: TGTGCCAGCAATACCCCGGGACTCAGAATCTACGAGCAGTACTTC. The full variable domain, rest sourced from reference TRBV28 and TRBJ2-7, is DVKVTQSSRYLVKRTGEKVFLECVQDMDHENMFWYRQDPGLGLRLIYFSYDVKMKEKGDIPEGYSVSREKKERFSLILESASTNQTSMYLCASNTPGLRIYEQYFGPGTRLTVT.

This chain joins TRBV19 and TRBJ2-7; tentatively, D is TRBD1 (6 bases). The CDR3 covers 14 residues. The V and J ends lost 6 bases and 0 bases respectively, with 12 bases between them. Germline V lookup: CDR1 LNHDA, CDR2 SQIVND (reference sequence). CDR3 DNA: TGTGCCAGTAGCCAACGGACAGCCTCCTACGAGCAGTACTTC. Translation: CASSQRTASYEQYF.

This clone was found a few times. V and J are TRBV27 and TRBJ1-1, with 7 bases identical to TRBD1. CDR3 length: 15 residues. The ends lost 4 bases at V and 0 bases at J; junction bases unmatched: 5. CDR1 is MNHEY, CDR2 SMNVEV, per germline (reference sequence). CDR3 nucleotides: TGTGCCAGCAGTTCGACAGGGCCACTGAACACTGAAGCTTTCTTT. Protein: CASSSTGPLNTEAFF.

This chain uses TRBV5-1 with TRBJ2-2; D is unresolved. The CDR3 sequence is 14 residues long. From germline, CDR1 is SGHRS and CDR2 YFSETQ. V was trimmed by 4 bases and J by 3 bases, leaving 10 bases between them. CDR3 bases: TGCGCCAGCAGCGCGAATCTCGACACCGGGGAGCTGTTTTTT. It yields the protein CASSANLDTGELFF.

V is TRBV2 and J is TRBJ2-7; 10 bases align to TRBD2. Trimming took 6 bases from V and 4 from J; bases not matched to a gene: 15. The CDR3 contains 17 residues. Per germline, CDR1 SNHLY and CDR2 FYNNEI. CDR3 protein: CASSPGSGRPRFYEQYF. In DNA form, the CDR3 reads TGTGCCAGCAGCCCCGGTAGCGGGAGGCCTAGATTTTACGAGCAGTACTTC.

The chain's CDR3 is CASSSIQGSYEQYF. The CDR3 region has the DNA TGTGCCAGCAGCTCAATTCAGGGTTCGTACGAGCAGTACTTC. The chain joins TRBV6-6 to TRBJ2-7, with D possibly TRBD1 on 5 matching bases. Trimming stripped 6 bases from V and 4 bases from J, with 16 bases between. The CDR3 loop spans 14 amino acids. CDR1 is MNHNY and CDR2 is SVGAGI in the germline V gene (reference sequence).

This sequence joins TRBV6-1 and TRBJ1-2; tentatively, D is TRBD1 (5 bases). The V gene lost 11 bases and the J gene lost 0 bases, with 16 bases spanning the gap. Germline CDR1 MNHNS, CDR2 SASEGT. This CDR3 comprises 14 residues. CDR3 region: CAGAYETANYGYTF. The CDR3 DNA follows: TGTGCCGGGGCCTACGAGACAGCTAACTATGGCTACACCTTC.

This clone was seen a handful of times. V usage is TRBV28 and J usage is TRBJ1-2, with 8 bases matching TRBD1. The CDR3 loop spans 15 amino acids. V lost 6 bases and J lost 5; bases outside the gene matches: 11. From germline, CDR1 is MDHEN and CDR2 SYDVKM. The CDR3 bases are TGTGCCAGCAGCTCCCTGGGGACAGGTCTTTATGGCTACACCTTC. Translating it yields CASSSLGTGLYGYTF.

The V gene is TRBV27, the J gene TRBJ1-2; D perhaps matches TRBD1 (6 bases). V shed 4 bases and J shed 0 bases, with 9 bases lying between them. Per the germline V gene, CDR1 is MNHEY and CDR2 is SMNVEV (reference sequence). This CDR3 has 14 residues. The CDR3 loop reads CASSSHRANYGYTF. CDR3 in DNA: TGTGCCAGCAGTTCTCACAGGGCTAACTATGGCTACACCTTC.